A selection of T cell receptor beta chains follows, all from one sample in a study of OX40 agonist ivuxolimab in advanced cancers. Sequencing was performed with immunoSEQ multiplex PCR; in TCRdb, only in-frame clones are kept and a portion is missing. The sample lists 55,000 to 70,000 clones; approximately 80% were seen once. Sequencing was performed on CD4+ or CD8+ T cells sorted from blood, taken in a trial of the OX40 agonist ivuxolimab. All receptors come from an adult with an advanced solid tumor such as melanoma, head and neck, liver or kidney cancer. Both conserved end residues are part of each CDR3. The order of the fields is clone size, D gene, J gene, V gene, CDR3 protein, CDR3 DNA. The D gene is left open where the match is weak. Expanded clones get a size class; other rows say once, few or many, or leave the size out.

clone_size: once
d_call: TRBD1
j_call: TRBJ1-1
v_call: TRBV11-2
cdr3_aa: CASSYGTGGRTEAFF
cdr3_nt: TGTGCCAGCAGCTACGGGACAGGGGGTAGGACTGAAGCTTTCTTT

clone_size: NA
d_call: NA
j_call: TRBJ1-2
v_call: TRBV28
cdr3_aa: CASSLFPRGGYTF
cdr3_nt: TGTGCCAGCAGTTTATTCCCCCGGGGCGGCTACACCTTC

clone_size: NA
d_call: NA
j_call: TRBJ2-7
v_call: TRBV7-8
cdr3_aa: CASSPYLSYEQYF
cdr3_nt: TGTGCCAGCAGCCCCTATTTATCCTACGAGCAGTACTTC

clone_size: NA
d_call: NA
j_call: TRBJ2-5
v_call: TRBV2
cdr3_aa: CASSRADQETQYF
cdr3_nt: TGTGCCAGCAGTAGGGCAGACCAAGAGACCCAGTACTTC

clone_size: NA
d_call: TRBD2
j_call: TRBJ2-7
v_call: TRBV4-1
cdr3_aa: CASSLAGGAYEQYF
cdr3_nt: TGCGCCAGCAGCCTAGCGGGAGGAGCCTACGAGCAGTACTTC

clone_size: NA
d_call: TRBD2
j_call: TRBJ2-7
v_call: TRBV28
cdr3_aa: CASSSGTSGKERYEQYF
cdr3_nt: TGTGCCAGCAGTTCCGGGACTAGCGGGAAAGAACGCTACGAGCAGTACTTC

clone_size: once
d_call: NA
j_call: TRBJ1-6
v_call: TRBV7-2
cdr3_aa: CASSLAGSPLHF
cdr3_nt: TGTGCCAGCAGCTTAGCGGGTTCACCCCTCCACTTT

clone_size: NA
d_call: TRBD1
j_call: TRBJ2-2
v_call: TRBV19
cdr3_aa: CASSWAGGVELFF
cdr3_nt: TGTGCCAGTAGTTGGGCAGGGGGTGTGGAGCTGTTTTTT

clone_size: once
d_call: NA
j_call: TRBJ2-7
v_call: TRBV28
cdr3_aa: CAISPGVAFSYEQYF
cdr3_nt: TGTGCCATCTCGCCCGGGGTGGCGTTTTCCTACGAGCAGTACTTC

clone_size: once
d_call: TRBD1
j_call: TRBJ2-6
v_call: TRBV4-3
cdr3_aa: CASSQDLRQGAPGANVLTF
cdr3_nt: TGCGCCAGCAGCCAAGATTTGAGACAGGGGGCCCCTGGGGCCAACGTCCTGACTTTC

clone_size: NA
d_call: NA
j_call: TRBJ2-3
v_call: TRBV28
cdr3_aa: CASTHRGSQGTDTQYF
cdr3_nt: TGTGCCAGCACCCACCGGGGTTCACAGGGAACAGATACGCAGTATTTT

clone_size: NA
d_call: NA
j_call: TRBJ1-4
v_call: TRBV2
cdr3_aa: CATNPRSNEKLFF
cdr3_nt: TGTGCCACCAACCCCCGCTCTAATGAAAAACTGTTTTTT

clone_size: NA
d_call: NA
j_call: TRBJ2-7
v_call: TRBV28
cdr3_aa: CASSLGGTPYEQYF
cdr3_nt: TGTGCCAGCAGTTTAGGTGGCACCCCCTACGAGCAGTACTTC

clone_size: NA
d_call: TRBD2
j_call: TRBJ2-5
v_call: TRBV10-3
cdr3_aa: CAISESPRLAGGKETQYF
cdr3_nt: TGTGCCATCAGTGAGTCCCCAAGACTAGCGGGGGGTAAAGAGACCCAGTACTTC

clone_size: NA
d_call: NA
j_call: TRBJ1-6
v_call: TRBV4-1
cdr3_aa: CASSQDTYNSPLHF
cdr3_nt: TGCGCCAGCAGCCAGGACACCTATAATTCACCCCTCCACTTT

clone_size: NA
d_call: TRBD1
j_call: TRBJ1-5
v_call: TRBV19
cdr3_aa: CASSMTGVGNQPQHF
cdr3_nt: TGTGCCAGTAGTATGACAGGGGTAGGCAATCAGCCCCAGCATTTT

clone_size: NA
d_call: NA
j_call: TRBJ2-1
v_call: TRBV7-8
cdr3_aa: CASSQLAASNEQFF
cdr3_nt: TGTGCCAGCAGCCAACTGGCAGCCAGCAATGAGCAGTTCTTC

clone_size: NA
d_call: NA
j_call: TRBJ1-1
v_call: TRBV9
cdr3_aa: CASSGRARGTEAFF
cdr3_nt: TGTGCCAGCAGCGGCCGGGCCCGGGGCACTGAAGCTTTCTTT

clone_size: once
d_call: NA
j_call: TRBJ1-5
v_call: TRBV6-1
cdr3_aa: CASTENGALNQPQHF
cdr3_nt: TGTGCCAGCACCGAAAACGGGGCCCTCAATCAGCCCCAGCATTTT

clone_size: NA
d_call: TRBD2
j_call: TRBJ2-5
v_call: TRBV7-8
cdr3_aa: CASSLLAGGPEETQYF
cdr3_nt: TGTGCCAGCAGCTTACTAGCGGGAGGACCAGAAGAGACCCAGTACTTC

clone_size: NA
d_call: NA
j_call: TRBJ2-3
v_call: TRBV15
cdr3_aa: CATSRGTGGPTDTQYF
cdr3_nt: TGTGCCACCAGCAGAGGCACCGGGGGGCCAACCGATACGCAGTATTTT

clone_size: NA
d_call: NA
j_call: TRBJ1-5
v_call: TRBV5-8
cdr3_aa: CASSLKQGQNQPQHF
cdr3_nt: TGTGCCAGCAGCTTGAAGCAAGGCCAAAATCAGCCCCAGCATTTT

clone_size: NA
d_call: NA
j_call: TRBJ2-5
v_call: TRBV6-5
cdr3_aa: CASCDRPQETQYF
cdr3_nt: TGTGCCAGCTGCGACAGGCCCCAAGAGACCCAGTACTTC

clone_size: once
d_call: NA
j_call: TRBJ2-3
v_call: TRBV7-2
cdr3_aa: CASSLGATDTQYF
cdr3_nt: TGTGCCAGCAGCTTAGGGGCCACAGATACGCAGTATTTT

clone_size: NA
d_call: NA
j_call: TRBJ1-1
v_call: TRBV2
cdr3_aa: CASSSGRRGGAFF
cdr3_nt: TGTGCCAGCAGCTCGGGCCGCCGAGGAGGAGCTTTCTTT

clone_size: NA
d_call: TRBD2
j_call: TRBJ2-3
v_call: TRBV6-6
cdr3_aa: CASKFSGARVGDTQYF
cdr3_nt: TGTGCCAGCAAGTTTAGCGGGGCCCGCGTGGGAGATACGCAGTATTTT

clone_size: NA
d_call: TRBD2
j_call: TRBJ2-6
v_call: TRBV4-2
cdr3_aa: CASSQDYELAGWLLPGANVLTF
cdr3_nt: TGTGCCAGCAGCCAAGATTATGAACTAGCGGGTTGGCTGCTTCCTGGGGCCAACGTCCTGACTTTC

clone_size: once
d_call: TRBD1
j_call: TRBJ2-7
v_call: TRBV7-9
cdr3_aa: CASSRQGDEQYF
cdr3_nt: TGTGCCAGCAGCCGGCAGGGGGACGAGCAGTACTTC

clone_size: NA
d_call: NA
j_call: TRBJ2-7
v_call: TRBV2
cdr3_aa: CASKDGLYEQYF
cdr3_nt: TGTGCCAGCAAAGACGGCCTGTACGAGCAGTACTTC

clone_size: NA
d_call: NA
j_call: TRBJ2-1
v_call: TRBV30
cdr3_aa: CAWSKGAWNEQFF
cdr3_nt: TGTGCCTGGAGTAAGGGAGCGTGGAATGAGCAGTTCTTC

clone_size: NA
d_call: NA
j_call: TRBJ2-4
v_call: TRBV7-9
cdr3_aa: CASSPGKKAKNIQYF
cdr3_nt: TGTGCCAGCAGCCCGGGGAAAAAGGCCAAAAACATTCAGTACTTC

clone_size: NA
d_call: NA
j_call: TRBJ1-4
v_call: TRBV7-9
cdr3_aa: CASSPDPGLINEKLFF
cdr3_nt: TGTGCCAGCAGCCCTGACCCGGGACTGATAAATGAAAAACTGTTTTTT

clone_size: few
d_call: NA
j_call: TRBJ2-2
v_call: TRBV13
cdr3_aa: CASSLGVSNTGELFF
cdr3_nt: TGTGCCAGCAGCTTAGGTGTGAGCAACACCGGGGAGCTGTTTTTT

clone_size: NA
d_call: NA
j_call: TRBJ2-5
v_call: TRBV19
cdr3_aa: CASSKEGWQETQYF
cdr3_nt: TGTGCCAGTAGTAAGGAGGGTTGGCAAGAGACCCAGTACTTC

clone_size: NA
d_call: TRBD2
j_call: TRBJ2-1
v_call: TRBV5-1
cdr3_aa: CASSKGLAGINEQFF
cdr3_nt: TGCGCCAGCAGCAAGGGACTAGCGGGAATTAATGAGCAGTTCTTC

clone_size: NA
d_call: TRBD1
j_call: TRBJ1-5
v_call: TRBV7-2
cdr3_aa: CASSLGTGDNQPQHF
cdr3_nt: TGTGCCAGCAGCTTAGGTACAGGGGATAATCAGCCCCAGCATTTT

clone_size: NA
d_call: NA
j_call: TRBJ1-2
v_call: TRBV5-4
cdr3_aa: CASSLGENYGYTF
cdr3_nt: TGTGCCAGCAGCTTGGGGGAAAACTATGGCTACACCTTC

clone_size: NA
d_call: NA
j_call: TRBJ2-2
v_call: TRBV2
cdr3_aa: CASSSYTGELFF
cdr3_nt: TGTGCCAGCAGTTCTTACACCGGGGAGCTGTTTTTT

clone_size: NA
d_call: NA
j_call: TRBJ1-6
v_call: TRBV25-1
cdr3_aa: CASSEDGRGPPLHF
cdr3_nt: TGTGCCAGCAGTGAAGACGGCCGGGGCCCGCCCCTCCACTTT

clone_size: NA
d_call: TRBD1
j_call: TRBJ1-4
v_call: TRBV10-3
cdr3_aa: CATRQGPTNEKLFF
cdr3_nt: TGTGCCACCAGACAGGGGCCAACTAATGAAAAACTGTTTTTT

clone_size: NA
d_call: NA
j_call: TRBJ2-5
v_call: TRBV7-2
cdr3_aa: CAVREQETQYF
cdr3_nt: TGTGCCGTCAGAGAGCAAGAGACCCAGTACTTC

clone_size: NA
d_call: TRBD1
j_call: TRBJ2-7
v_call: TRBV5-1
cdr3_aa: CASSLGTGQGLYEQYF
cdr3_nt: TGCGCCAGCAGCTTGGGCACCGGACAGGGTTTGTACGAGCAGTACTTC

clone_size: NA
d_call: NA
j_call: TRBJ2-3
v_call: TRBV6-6
cdr3_aa: CASREGGDTQYF
cdr3_nt: TGTGCCAGCAGAGAGGGTGGAGATACGCAGTATTTT

clone_size: NA
d_call: TRBD1
j_call: TRBJ2-5
v_call: TRBV25-1
cdr3_aa: CASSAYGTGGETQYF
cdr3_nt: TGTGCCAGCAGTGCCTACGGGACAGGGGGCGAGACCCAGTACTTC

clone_size: NA
d_call: TRBD1
j_call: TRBJ1-2
v_call: TRBV28
cdr3_aa: CASRQGQGYGYTF
cdr3_nt: TGTGCCAGCAGACAGGGACAGGGTTATGGCTACACCTTC

clone_size: NA
d_call: TRBD1
j_call: TRBJ1-2
v_call: TRBV28
cdr3_aa: CASRPTGGWGYTF
cdr3_nt: TGTGCCAGCAGACCCACAGGGGGCTGGGGCTACACCTTC

clone_size: NA
d_call: TRBD2
j_call: TRBJ2-5
v_call: TRBV19
cdr3_aa: CASSMGLRYQETQYF
cdr3_nt: TGTGCCAGTAGTATGGGACTAAGGTACCAAGAGACCCAGTACTTC

clone_size: once
d_call: NA
j_call: TRBJ2-5
v_call: TRBV29-1
cdr3_aa: CSALDKVSETQYF
cdr3_nt: TGCAGCGCCCTGGACAAGGTTTCGGAGACCCAGTACTTC

clone_size: NA
d_call: TRBD1
j_call: TRBJ2-7
v_call: TRBV7-9
cdr3_aa: CASSLAQGVNEQYF
cdr3_nt: TGTGCCAGCAGCTTAGCTCAGGGGGTCAACGAGCAGTACTTC

clone_size: NA
d_call: NA
j_call: TRBJ1-6
v_call: TRBV14
cdr3_aa: CASSPGQYNSPLHF
cdr3_nt: TGTGCCAGCAGCCCGGGACAATATAATTCACCCCTCCACTTT

clone_size: NA
d_call: NA
j_call: TRBJ2-1
v_call: TRBV5-1
cdr3_aa: CASGGTESSYNEQFF
cdr3_nt: TGCGCCAGCGGTGGGACCGAGAGCTCCTACAATGAGCAGTTCTTC

clone_size: NA
d_call: TRBD1
j_call: TRBJ2-1
v_call: TRBV29-1
cdr3_aa: CSVGTGSHNEQFF
cdr3_nt: TGCAGCGTTGGGACAGGGTCACACAATGAGCAGTTCTTC

clone_size: NA
d_call: NA
j_call: TRBJ1-6
v_call: TRBV28
cdr3_aa: CASSLLGSNSPLHF
cdr3_nt: TGTGCCAGCAGCCTCCTCGGGAGTAATTCACCCCTCCACTTT

clone_size: once
d_call: TRBD1
j_call: TRBJ1-2
v_call: TRBV11-1
cdr3_aa: CASSDRGLDYGYTF
cdr3_nt: TGTGCCAGCAGCGACAGGGGGCTGGACTATGGCTACACCTTC

clone_size: NA
d_call: TRBD2
j_call: TRBJ2-7
v_call: TRBV7-6
cdr3_aa: CASSSTSGSYEQYF
cdr3_nt: TGTGCCAGCAGCTCAACTAGCGGCTCCTACGAGCAGTACTTC